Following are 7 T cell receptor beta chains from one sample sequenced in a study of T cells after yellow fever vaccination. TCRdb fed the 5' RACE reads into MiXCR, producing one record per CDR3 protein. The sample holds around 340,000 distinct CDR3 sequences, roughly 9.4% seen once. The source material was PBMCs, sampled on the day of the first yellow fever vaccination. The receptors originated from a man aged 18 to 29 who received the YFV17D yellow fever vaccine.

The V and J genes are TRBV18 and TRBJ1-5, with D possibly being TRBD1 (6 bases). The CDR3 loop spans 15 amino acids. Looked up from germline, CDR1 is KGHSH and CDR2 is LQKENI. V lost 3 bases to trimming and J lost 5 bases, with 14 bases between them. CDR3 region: CASSPPNKGDQPQHF. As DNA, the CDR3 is TGTGCCAGCTCACCCCCTAACAAGGGGGATCAGCCCCAGCATTTT.

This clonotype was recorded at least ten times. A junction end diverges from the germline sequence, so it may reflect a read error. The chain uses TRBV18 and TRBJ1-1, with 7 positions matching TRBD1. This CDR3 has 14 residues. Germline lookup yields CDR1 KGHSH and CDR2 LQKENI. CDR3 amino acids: CASSPRGLNTEAFF. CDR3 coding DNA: TGCGCCAGCAGCCCCAGGGGGTTGAACACTGAAGCTTTCTTT.

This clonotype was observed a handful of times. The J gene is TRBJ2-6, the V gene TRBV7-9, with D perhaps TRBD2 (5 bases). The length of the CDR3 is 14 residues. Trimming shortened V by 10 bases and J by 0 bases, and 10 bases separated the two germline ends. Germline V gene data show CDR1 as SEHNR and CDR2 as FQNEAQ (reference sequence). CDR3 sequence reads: CATRRDSGANVLTF. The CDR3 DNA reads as TGTGCCACCCGACGGGACTCTGGGGCCAACGTCCTGACTTTC.

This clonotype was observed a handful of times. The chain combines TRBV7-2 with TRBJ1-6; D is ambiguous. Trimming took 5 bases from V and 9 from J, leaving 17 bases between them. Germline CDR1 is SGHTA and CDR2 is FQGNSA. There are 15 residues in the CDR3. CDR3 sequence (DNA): TGTGCCAGCAGCAAAACACGGGAGGGTCTTTCACCCCTCCACTTT. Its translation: CASSKTREGLSPLHF.

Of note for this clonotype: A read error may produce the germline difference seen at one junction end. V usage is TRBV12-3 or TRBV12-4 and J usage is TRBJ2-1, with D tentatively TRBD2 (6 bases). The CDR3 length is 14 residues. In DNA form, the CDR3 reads TGTGCCTGCAGTCCGACTAGCTCCTACAATGAGCAGTTCTTC. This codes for CACSPTSSYNEQFF.

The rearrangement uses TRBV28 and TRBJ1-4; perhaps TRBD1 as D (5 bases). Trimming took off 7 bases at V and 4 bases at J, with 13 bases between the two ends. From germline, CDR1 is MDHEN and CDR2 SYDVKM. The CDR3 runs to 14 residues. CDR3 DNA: TGTGCCAGCACCCTGGACAAACTTAATGAAAAACTGTTTTTT. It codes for CASTLDKLNEKLFF.

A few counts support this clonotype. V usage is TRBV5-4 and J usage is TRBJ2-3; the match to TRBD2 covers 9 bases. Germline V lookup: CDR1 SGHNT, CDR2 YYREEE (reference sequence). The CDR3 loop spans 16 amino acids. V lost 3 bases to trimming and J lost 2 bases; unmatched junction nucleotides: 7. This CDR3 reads CASSSAAGGNTDTQYF. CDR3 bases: TGTGCCAGCAGCTCGGCAGCGGGGGGAAACACAGATACGCAGTATTTT.